This T cell receptor (beta chain) emerged from a study of T-cell reconstitution after alpha-beta-depleted transplantation in children. This clonotype has ten or more counts. The ends lost 5 bases at V and 8 bases at J; junction bases unmatched: 2. Germline CDR1 is LNHDA and CDR2 is SQIVND (reference sequence). The CDR3 is made up of 12 amino acids. Unique molecular identifiers were built into the TCRbeta library. TCRdb independently ran MiXCR on the PCR reads; one entry per CDR3 protein. The profile shows about 200,000 distinct CDR3 sequences, roughly 6.6% of them singletons. The receptor was isolated from a boy younger than 10 with acute lymphoblastic leukemia, due to receive a stem cell transplant. The specimen comprised PBMCs, sampled before TCRalphabeta/CD19-depleted stem cell transplant. The genes are TRBV19 and TRBJ2-1; 8 bases match TRBD2. In DNA form, the CDR3 reads TGTGCCAGTAGTCCTAGCGGGTATGAGCAGTTCTTC. Encoded protein: CASSPSGYEQFF.